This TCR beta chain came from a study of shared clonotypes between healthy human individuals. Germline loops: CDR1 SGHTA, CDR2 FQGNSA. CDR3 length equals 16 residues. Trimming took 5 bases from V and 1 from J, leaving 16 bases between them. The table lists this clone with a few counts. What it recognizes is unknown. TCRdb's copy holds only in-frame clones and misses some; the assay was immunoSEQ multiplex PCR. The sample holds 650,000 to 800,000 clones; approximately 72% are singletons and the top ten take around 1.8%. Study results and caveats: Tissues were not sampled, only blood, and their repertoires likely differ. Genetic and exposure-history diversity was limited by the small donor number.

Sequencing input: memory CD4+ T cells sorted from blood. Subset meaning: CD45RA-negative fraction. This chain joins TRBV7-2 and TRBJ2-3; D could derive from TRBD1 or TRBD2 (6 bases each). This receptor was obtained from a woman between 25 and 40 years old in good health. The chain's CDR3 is CASSDQRGARTDTQYF. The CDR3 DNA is TGTGCCAGCAGCGACCAGAGGGGGGCGCGCACAGATACGCAGTATTTT.